The 24 T cell receptor beta chains below come from one sample, sequenced in a study of cytomegalovirus exposure and HLA in healthy donors. The PCR employed 60 Vbeta primers together with 13 Jbeta primers. Produced via immunoSEQ multiplex PCR; TCRdb's table is partial and in-frame only. Among roughly 160,000 clones, roughly 76% were seen once, and the ten largest hold 13%. The sample was PBMCs. Source of these receptors: a woman aged 45-65 years in good health and CMV-seronegative.

This clone occurred a few times. V is TRBV25-1 and J is TRBJ2-2; 8 bases line up with TRBD1. Germline-derived CDR1 and CDR2 are MGHDK and SYGVNS. Trimming took 7 bases from V and 4 from J; bases not matched to a gene: 5. There are 14 residues in the CDR3. CDR3 region: CASMTGASTGELFF. For the CDR3, the DNA is TGTGCCAGCATGACAGGGGCTTCCACCGGGGAGCTGTTTTTT.

The chain carries TRBV7-2 and TRBJ2-7, with 9 nucleotides matching TRBD1. Per the germline V gene, CDR1 is SGHTA and CDR2 is FQGNSA. After removal of 5 bases from V and 8 bases from J, the junction contained 13 bases not matched to a gene. The CDR3 is 15 amino acids. In DNA, the CDR3 is TGTGCCAGCAGCCGGGGTGTAGACAGGGGGTTACAGCAGTACTTC. Residues: CASSRGVDRGLQQYF.

The genes are TRBV2 and TRBJ2-4; TRBD2 matches 12 bases. The V gene end was trimmed by 4 bases and the J gene end by 3 bases; junction bases not matched to a gene: 4. Germline V CDR1 and CDR2: SNHLY, FYNNEI. CDR3 size: 16 residues. CDR3 nucleotides: TGTGCCAGCAGTGGACTAGCGGGAGACGGCAAAAACATTCAGTACTTC. Protein: CASSGLAGDGKNIQYF. The variable domain in full, with the rest retrieved from reference TRBV2 and TRBJ2-4, is EPEVTQTPSHQVTQMGQEVILRCVPISNHLYFYWYRQILGQKVEFLVSFYNNEISEKSEIFDDQFSVERPDGSNFTLKIRSTKLEDSAMYFCASSGLAGDGKNIQYFGAGTRLSVL.

The chain has TRBV9 and TRBJ2-1; TRBD2 matches 10 bases. The CDR3 extends over 17 amino acids. Germline lookup yields CDR1 SGDLS and CDR2 YYNGEE. The V segment lost 0 bases and the J segment 9 bases; nucleotides outside the gene matches: 12. As DNA, the CDR3 is TGTGCCAGCAGCGTAGCTCCAGCCCTAGCGGGAGTACTTGAGCAGTTCTTC. It yields the protein CASSVAPALAGVLEQFF.

V and J are TRBV11-2 and TRBJ1-1, with D unclear. The CDR3 runs 15 residues. CDR1 is SGHAT and CDR2 is FQNNGV in the germline V gene. V lost 3 bases and J 4 bases, leaving 15 bases between the germline ends. In nucleotides, the CDR3 is TGTGCCAGCAGCTTGGCGCTGGGTGAGGGCACTGAAGCTTTCTTT. Protein sequence: CASSLALGEGTEAFF.

The chain has TRBV4-1 and TRBJ2-1; D possibly corresponds to TRBD1 (6 bases). The CDR3 is 17 amino acids. The V end was cut by 5 bases, the J end by 2 bases, with 19 bases between. Germline-derived CDR1 and CDR2 are MGHRA and YSYEKL. This CDR3 is CASSSTGKGVPYNEQFF. DNA for the CDR3: TGCGCCAGCAGCTCCACAGGGAAAGGCGTTCCCTACAATGAGCAGTTCTTC.

The V gene is TRBV2, the J gene TRBJ1-2; the match to TRBD1 covers 12 bases. From germline, CDR1 is SNHLY and CDR2 FYNNEI. This CDR3 has 15 amino acids. Losses at the gene ends were 1 base for V and 9 bases for J; bases not matched to a gene: 6. The CDR3 here is CASSEGGTGGWSYTF. In DNA, the CDR3 is TGTGCCAGCAGTGAAGGAGGGACAGGGGGCTGGAGCTACACCTTC.

V is TRBV5-4 and J is TRBJ2-3; 10 bases align to TRBD2. The germline CDR1 and CDR2 sequences are SGHNT and YYREEE (reference sequence). V dropped 4 bases and J dropped 1; count of bases not matched to a gene: 3. The CDR3 spans 15 residues. The chain's CDR3 is CASSTLAGGTDTQYF. The CDR3 DNA reads as TGTGCCAGCAGCACGCTAGCGGGGGGCACAGATACGCAGTATTTT.

This clone has just a few counts. The chain is built from TRBV25-1 and TRBJ1-2; TRBD1 matches 10 bases. Germline lookup yields CDR1 MGHDK and CDR2 SYGVNS. Germline trimming cut 4 bases from V and 5 bases from J; bases unmatched to any gene: 10. This CDR3 is built from 16 residues. The CDR3 region has the DNA TGTGCCAGCAGTGGATACCGGGACAGGGGAATTTATGGCTACACCTTC. Its protein is CASSGYRDRGIYGYTF.

The rearrangement links TRBV7-8 to TRBJ2-1, with 10 bases that match TRBD2. After removal of 5 bases from V and 7 bases from J, the junction contained 8 bases not matched to a gene. CDR3 length: 15 amino acids. Germline values: CDR1 SGHVS, CDR2 FQNEAQ. The CDR3 bases are TGTGCCAGCAGCCCGCTAGCGGGAGCGGGTAATGAGCAGTTCTTC. Protein product: CASSPLAGAGNEQFF.

The sample holds one count of this clone. V usage is TRBV13 and J usage is TRBJ1-2; possibly TRBD1 for D (5 bases). Germline lookup yields CDR1 PRHDT and CDR2 FYEKMQ (reference sequence). With 5 bases removed from V and 2 bases from J, the gap between germline ends came to 15 bases. The CDR3 is made up of 15 amino acids. CDR3 DNA: TGTGCCAGCAGCGGGGGGGACGGGGGAAACTATGGCTACACCTTC. Its translation is CASSGGDGGNYGYTF.

In this sample, this clone turned up once. The CDR3 protein is CASTGDEASNTGELFF. CDR3 coding DNA: TGTGCCAGCACGGGGGACGAGGCTTCGAACACCGGGGAGCTGTTTTTT. The chain uses TRBV2 and TRBJ2-2; tentatively, D is TRBD2 (6 bases). This CDR3 has 16 residues. The V end lost 7 bases, the J end lost 0 bases, and 15 bases lay between the germline ends. Germline lookup yields CDR1 SNHLY and CDR2 FYNNEI.

V and J are TRBV19 and TRBJ2-1; TRBD1 matches 12 bases. This CDR3 region has 17 residues. V dropped 5 bases and J dropped 8; count of bases not matched to a gene: 13. Germline assignment: CDR1 LNHDA and CDR2 SQIVND (reference sequence). DNA of the CDR3: TGTGCCAGTAGTCCCCCCGCCCCCGGGACAGGGGGCGATGAGCAGTTCTTC. Its translation: CASSPPAPGTGGDEQFF. Combining the CDR3 with reference TRBV19 and TRBJ2-1 gives the whole variable domain DGGITQSPKYLFRKEGQNVTLSCEQNLNHDAMYWYRQDPGQGLRLIYYSQIVNDFQKGDIAEGYSVSREKKESFPLTVTSAQKNPTAFYLCASSPPAPGTGGDEQFFGPGTRLTVL.

The chain links TRBV19 to TRBJ1-2; possible D gene TRBD1, 5 bases. CDR1 and CDR2 (germline): LNHDA, SQIVND (reference sequence). This CDR3 comprises 13 residues. Trimming removed 8 bases at V and 3 bases at J, with 13 bases between. This chain's CDR3 is CASGWGNYYGYTF. The CDR3 DNA reads as TGTGCCAGTGGCTGGGGCAATTACTATGGCTACACCTTC.

The V gene is TRBV28, the J gene TRBJ2-5; TRBD1 agrees at 7 bases. The end of the DNA is better explained by TRBJ2-7, so the J call may be wrong. The CDR3 sequence is 14 residues long. Germline V lookup: CDR1 MDHEN, CDR2 SYDVKM. The CDR3 here is CASSGTAKAYEQYF. In DNA form, the CDR3 reads TGTGCCAGCTCCGGGACAGCCAAAGCCTACGAGCAGTACTTC.

The V gene is TRBV19, the J gene TRBJ1-1, with TRBD1 matching over 7 bases. Germline values: CDR1 LNHDA, CDR2 SQIVND (reference sequence). Trimming removed 2 bases from V and 4 bases from J; junction bases left unmatched: 4. This CDR3 region has 14 residues. The CDR3 sequence is CASSIRQGVTEAFF. The CDR3, as DNA: TGTGCCAGTAGTATAAGACAGGGAGTCACTGAAGCTTTCTTT.

The rearrangement uses TRBV28 and TRBJ1-5; D gene unclear. Per germline, CDR1 MDHEN and CDR2 SYDVKM. This CDR3 contains 15 residues. V was cut by 2 bases and J by 1 base, with 9 bases left in between. The CDR3 region is CASSLRTPSNQPQHF. The CDR3 coding sequence is TGTGCCAGCAGTTTAAGAACACCAAGCAATCAGCCCCAGCATTTT.

This chain links TRBV27 with TRBJ2-1, with D maybe TRBD1 (5 bases). The CDR3 sequence is 14 residues long. Germline V gene data show CDR1 as MNHEY and CDR2 as SMNVEV (reference sequence). V lost 7 bases and J 0 bases, leaving 10 bases between the germline ends. In DNA form, the CDR3 reads TGTGCCAGCACCTCAGGGTTCTCCTACAATGAGCAGTTCTTC. This translates into CASTSGFSYNEQFF.

V usage is TRBV7-2 and J usage is TRBJ2-3; tentatively, D is TRBD1 (6 bases). In germline, CDR1 is SGHTA, CDR2 FQGNSA. CDR3 length equals 14 residues. Trimming stripped 3 bases from V and 4 bases from J, with 11 bases between. CDR3 bases: TGTGCCAGCAGCTTTAAGGGGGACGCAGATACGCAGTATTTT. Its protein product is CASSFKGDADTQYF.

The chain links TRBV18 to TRBJ1-1; TRBD1 matches 7 bases. V lost 4 bases, J lost 4 bases, and 3 bases stayed unmatched. This CDR3 has 13 residues. Germline V gene lookup returns CDR1 KGHSH and CDR2 LQKENI. The CDR3 DNA follows: TGTGCCAGCTCACAGGGGGCAATCACTGAAGCTTTCTTT. It specifies CASSQGAITEAFF.

Notes on this clone: Other DNA sequences in this sample translate to the same CDR3. The chain couples TRBV5-6 to TRBJ2-3; 7 bases align to TRBD2. The CDR3 is 15 amino acids. Germline V CDR1 and CDR2: SGHDT, YYEEEE. The J segment lost 5 bases and the V segment lost 1 base, leaving 7 bases of the junction unmatched. The CDR3 DNA is TGTGCCAGCAGCTTGTCGGGGGGACCTGTAGATACGCAGTATTTT. It translates to CASSLSGGPVDTQYF.

The chain joins TRBV14 to TRBJ1-1; D remains unclear. Germline values: CDR1 SGHDN, CDR2 FVKESK. The V gene lost 1 base and the J gene lost 4 bases, with 7 bases spanning the gap. This CDR3 region has 13 residues. CDR3 DNA sequence: TGTGCCAGCAGCCAAGCGAGAATCACTGAAGCTTTCTTT. It yields the protein CASSQARITEAFF.

The chain links TRBV19 to TRBJ2-1; 7 positions agree with TRBD1. V lost 7 bases to trimming and J lost 2 bases; unmatched junction nucleotides: 8. Looked up from germline, CDR1 is LNHDA and CDR2 is SQIVND (reference sequence). CDR3 length: 15 amino acids. CDR3 coding DNA: TGTGCCAGTATTCTTACAGGGGCCCCCTACAATGAGCAGTTCTTC. This codes for CASILTGAPYNEQFF.

The chain combines TRBV9 with TRBJ1-2, with 8 nucleotides matching TRBD1. V lost 4 bases, J lost 5 bases, and 10 bases stayed unmatched. In germline, CDR1 is SGDLS, CDR2 YYNGEE. There are 15 residues in the CDR3. In nucleotides, the CDR3 is TGTGCCAGCAGCCCGGCGGACAGGGTTGGATATGGCTACACCTTC. Amino acid sequence: CASSPADRVGYGYTF.